This T cell receptor beta chain was recovered during a study of blood T cell repertoires in COVID-19. Only in-frame clones appear in the TCRdb table, and some are missing; sequencing was by immunoSEQ multiplex PCR. The table shows roughly 310,000 clones, with roughly 88% occurring only once. This CDR3 spans 16 amino acids. Trimming removed 5 bases from V and 3 bases from J; junction bases left unmatched: 9. The germline V gene encodes CDR1 SGHVS and CDR2 FQNEAQ. This rearrangement joins TRBV7-8 to TRBJ2-3, with 9 bases aligning to TRBD2. The sequencing input was peripheral blood. The sequence came from a woman in her forties or fifties with active or convalescent COVID-19. The CDR3 protein is CASSPQTSGLTDTQYF. The CDR3 region has the DNA TGTGCCAGCAGCCCACAGACTAGCGGATTGACAGATACGCAGTATTTT. The full variable domain, with the rest looked up from reference TRBV7-8 and TRBJ2-3, is GAGVSQSPRYKVAKRGQDVALRCDPISGHVSLFWYQQALGQGPEFLTYFQNEAQLDKSGLPSDRFFAERPEGSVSTLKIQRTQQEDSAVYLCASSPQTSGLTDTQYFGPGTRLTVL.